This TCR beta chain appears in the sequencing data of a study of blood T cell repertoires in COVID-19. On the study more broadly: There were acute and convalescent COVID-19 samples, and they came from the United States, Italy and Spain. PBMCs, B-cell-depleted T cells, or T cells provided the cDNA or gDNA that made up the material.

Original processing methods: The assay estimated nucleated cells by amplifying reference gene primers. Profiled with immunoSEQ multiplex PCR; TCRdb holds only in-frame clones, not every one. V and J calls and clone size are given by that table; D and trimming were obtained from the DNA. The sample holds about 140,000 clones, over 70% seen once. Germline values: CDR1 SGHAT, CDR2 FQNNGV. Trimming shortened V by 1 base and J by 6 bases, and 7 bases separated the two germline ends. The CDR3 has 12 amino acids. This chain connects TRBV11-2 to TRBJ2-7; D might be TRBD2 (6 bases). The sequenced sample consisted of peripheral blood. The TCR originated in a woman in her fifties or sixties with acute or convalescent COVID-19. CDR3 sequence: CASSLGGAEQYF. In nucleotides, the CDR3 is TGTGCCAGCAGCTTAGGCGGGGCCGAGCAGTACTTC.